Shown below are 29 T cell receptor beta chains from a single sample sequenced in a study of T cell responses to AZD1222 COVID-19 vaccine. TCRdb's copy holds only in-frame clones and misses some; the assay was immunoSEQ multiplex PCR. The table has 130,000 to 150,000 clones, about 92% seen once. The sample in question was peripheral blood, obtained on day 0 of AZD1222 vaccination. The origin of the receptors is an adult in good health.

The V call is TRBV4-1, the J call TRBJ1-4; D is perhaps TRBD1 (5 bases). Germline lookup yields CDR1 MGHRA and CDR2 YSYEKL. The CDR3 runs 16 residues. Trimming removed 0 bases at V and 4 bases at J, with 12 bases between. CDR3 sequence: CASSQEWGVGNEKLFF. For the CDR3, the DNA is TGCGCCAGCAGCCAAGAGTGGGGGGTCGGTAATGAAAAACTGTTTTTT.

The V gene is TRBV19, the J gene TRBJ2-5; 9 nucleotides match TRBD2. The V gene's germline CDR1 is LNHDA and CDR2 SQIVND (reference sequence). There are 15 residues in the CDR3. V was clipped by 6 bases and J by 5 bases; unmatched bases: 10. CDR3 bases: TGTGCCAGTAGCTGGCGCGGGGGGGTCCCGGAGACCCAGTACTTC. The encoded protein is CASSWRGGVPETQYF.

CDR3 region: CASSDKGQGGNQPQHF. The CDR3 DNA reads as TGTGCCAGCAGTGATAAGGGACAGGGAGGCAATCAGCCCCAGCATTTT. The V gene is TRBV6-1, the J gene TRBJ1-5; 9 bases are a match to TRBD1. CDR3 size: 16 residues. Germline CDR1 reads MNHNS; CDR2 reads SASEGT. J lost 2 bases, V lost 3 bases, and 5 bases had no gene match.

This rearrangement joins TRBV5-1 to TRBJ1-2, with D possibly matching TRBD1 (5 bases). Germline V gives CDR1 SGHRS, CDR2 YFSETQ. This CDR3 contains 14 residues. V was cut by 4 bases and J by 4 bases, with 14 bases left in between. The CDR3 coding sequence is TGCGCCAGCAGCCCCCGGGGGGGAACCTATGGCTACACCTTC. Its protein is CASSPRGGTYGYTF.

This sequence joins TRBV14 and TRBJ2-7; tentatively, D is TRBD1 or TRBD2 (6 bases each). The CDR3 consists of 15 residues. V lost 0 bases, J lost 3 bases, and 12 bases lay in between. Germline CDR1 reads SGHDN; CDR2 reads FVKESK. CDR3 sequence reads: CASSQDRGASYEQYF. In nucleotides, the CDR3 is TGTGCCAGCAGCCAAGATAGGGGGGCGAGCTACGAGCAGTACTTC. Full variable domain (remainder filled in from reference TRBV14 and TRBJ2-7): EAGVTQFPSHSVIEKGQTVTLRCDPISGHDNLYWYRRVMGKEIKFLLHFVKESKQDESGMPNNRFLAERTGGTYSTLKVQPAELEDSGVYFCASSQDRGASYEQYFGPGTRLTVT.

This clone has just one count. The gene calls are TRBV19 and TRBJ1-2; the D is unclear. The CDR3 covers 11 residues. V shed 3 bases and J shed 2 bases, with 1 base lying between them. Germline V gives CDR1 LNHDA, CDR2 SQIVND (reference sequence). The DNA of the CDR3 is TGTGCCAGTAGTATCAACTATGGCTACACCTTC. This translates into CASSINYGYTF.

The rearrangement joins TRBV23-1 to TRBJ1-4, with 10 bases fitting TRBD1. Being an ORF, TRBV23-1 has a function that is uncertain. Trimming cost V 4 bases and J 10 bases; bases outside gene matches: 15. CDR3 length equals 17 residues. CDR3 DNA sequence: TGCGCCAGCAGTCTCGAGGACAGGGGGAGAGGTTTTGGAAAACTGTTTTTT. It translates to CASSLEDRGRGFGKLFF.

The chain has TRBV5-1 and TRBJ1-2; D is possibly TRBD1 (5 bases). CDR3 length: 17 amino acids. V lost 5 bases and J 0 bases, leaving 20 bases between the germline ends. Germline V gives CDR1 SGHRS, CDR2 YFSETQ. The CDR3 DNA follows: TGCGCCAGCAGTTTAGGTCAGGGTACGGGTACTAACTATGGCTACACCTTC. Its translation: CASSLGQGTGTNYGYTF.

This clone has only a few counts. Other nucleotide sequences from this sample produce the same CDR3. V and J are TRBV2 and TRBJ1-5, with D hard to call. CDR1 SNHLY and CDR2 FYNNEI come from the germline V gene. The germline V and J ends were trimmed by 6 bases and 1 base, with 7 bases remaining between them. CDR3 length: 13 residues. CDR3 DNA sequence: TGTGCCAGCAGACGTGACAGCAATCAGCCCCAGCATTTT. Translating gives CASRRDSNQPQHF.

V usage is TRBV6-4 and J usage is TRBJ2-7; TRBD1 might be the D (6 bases). Trimming took 6 bases from V and 4 from J, leaving 19 bases between them. Germline V CDR1 and CDR2: MRHNA, SNTAGT. This CDR3 is 15 amino acids long. CDR3: CASSLKRGLTYEQYF. The DNA for the CDR3 is TGTGCCAGCAGCCTCAAGAGGGGGTTGACGTACGAGCAGTACTTC.

V and J are TRBV4-2 and TRBJ2-1; 14 bases line up with TRBD2. Per the germline V gene, CDR1 is LGHNA and CDR2 is YNFKEQ. J was trimmed by 0 bases and V by 4 bases; bases with no gene match: 5. The CDR3 is 18 amino acids. CDR3 loop: CASSLRLAGGSSYNEQFF. The CDR3 DNA reads as TGTGCCAGCAGCCTACGACTAGCGGGGGGGAGCTCCTACAATGAGCAGTTCTTC.

The chain has TRBV10-3 and TRBJ2-7; TRBD1 agrees at 9 bases. In germline, CDR1 is ENHRY, CDR2 SYGVKD. J lost 5 bases, V lost 0 bases, and 5 bases had no gene match. This CDR3 is 15 amino acids long. The CDR3 DNA reads TGTGCCATCAGTGAGTCGGGGACAGGGTCCAACGAGCAGTACTTC. It is translated as CAISESGTGSNEQYF.

The chain recombines TRBV12-2 with TRBJ1-2. TRBV12-2 is marked as a pseudogene. The CDR3 is 9 residues long. CDR3 protein: CASRMSYTF. CDR3 DNA sequence: TGTGCAAGTCGCATGAGCTACACCTTC.

In this sample, this clone turned up once. The genes are TRBV5-1 and TRBJ2-2, with D perhaps matching TRBD1 (6 bases). Germline CDR1 reads SGHRS; CDR2 reads YFSETQ. The V end lost 3 bases, the J end lost 2 bases, and 14 bases lay between the germline ends. This CDR3 region has 16 residues. This CDR3 is CASSSSGQPNTGELFF. CDR3 sequence (DNA): TGCGCCAGCAGCTCCTCCGGACAGCCAAACACCGGGGAGCTGTTTTTT.

The rearrangement uses TRBV12-5 and TRBJ1-2; 7 bases are a match to TRBD1. Germline values: CDR1 LGHNT, CDR2 FRNRAP. The V gene end was trimmed by 1 base and the J gene end by 7 bases; junction bases not matched to a gene: 9. The CDR3 is 15 amino acids. The CDR3 DNA reads as TGTGCTAGTGGTTTGGGAGGGGGCGTATCGGGTGGCTACACCTTC. Protein sequence: CASGLGGGVSGGYTF.

The genes are TRBV24-1 and TRBJ2-2; D unresolved. V lost 6 bases and J 6 bases, leaving 13 bases between the germline ends. Germline CDR1 KGHDR, CDR2 SFDVKD. The CDR3 loop spans 14 amino acids. Here the CDR3 DNA reads TGTGCCACCAGTCACCCGACGGACGCCGGGGAGCTGTTTTTT. Translating it yields CATSHPTDAGELFF.

The rearrangement links TRBV10-3 to TRBJ1-2, with a possible D match to TRBD1 (6 bases). The V and J ends lost 4 bases and 3 bases respectively, with 18 bases between them. CDR3 length: 16 amino acids. CDR1 is ENHRY, CDR2 SYGVKD, per germline. CDR3 amino acids: CAISGQQGRLDYGYTF. DNA for the CDR3: TGTGCCATCAGTGGACAACAGGGACGGTTAGACTATGGCTACACCTTC.

V and J are TRBV7-2 and TRBJ1-2, with TRBD1 as a possible D gene (5 bases). This CDR3 contains 14 residues. From germline, CDR1 is SGHTA and CDR2 FQGNSA. Between the trimmed V and J ends, which lost 5 bases and 8 bases, there was a span of 18 bases. CDR3 loop: CASSPRDGLKGYTF. DNA of the CDR3: TGTGCCAGCAGCCCCCGGGACGGACTTAAGGGCTACACCTTC.

This clone came up once. The CDR3 protein is CASSIRGGSYNEQFF. For the CDR3, the DNA is TGTGCCAGTAGTATACGGGGCGGTTCCTACAATGAGCAGTTCTTC. This rearrangement joins TRBV19 to TRBJ2-1; D tentatively fits TRBD1 or TRBD2 (5 bases each). Trimming pared 2 bases from V and 1 base from J, leaving 9 bases between. CDR3 length equals 15 residues. The germline V gene has CDR1 LNHDA and CDR2 SQIVND (reference sequence).

The table lists this clone with a count of one. The CDR3, as DNA: TGTGCCAGCAGTTACGGGCGCCGGACGGAGACCCAGTACTTC. Encoded protein: CASSYGRRTETQYF. The chain carries TRBV6-5 and TRBJ2-5; D gene uncertain. The ends were cut back, 2 bases at V and 5 bases at J, with 12 bases in the middle. CDR1 is MNHEY and CDR2 is SVGAGI in the germline V gene. CDR3 length equals 14 residues.

The rearrangement uses TRBV2 and TRBJ2-1; TRBD2 agrees at 12 bases. Germline CDR1 is SNHLY and CDR2 is FYNNEI. After removal of 7 bases from V and 4 bases from J, the junction contained 2 bases not matched to a gene. The CDR3 totals 14 residues. CDR3 DNA: TGTGCCAGCACCGGACTAGCGGGGTACAATGAGCAGTTCTTC. This sequence encodes CASTGLAGYNEQFF. The full variable domain, in which reference TRBV2 and TRBJ2-1 provide the parts outside the CDR3, is EPEVTQTPSHQVTQMGQEVILRCVPISNHLYFYWYRQILGQKVEFLVSFYNNEISEKSEIFDDQFSVERPDGSNFTLKIRSTKLEDSAMYFCASTGLAGYNEQFFGPGTRLTVL.

The gene calls are TRBV5-5 and TRBJ2-7, with D possibly called TRBD1 or TRBD2 (5 bases each). Germline V gene sequence: CDR1 SGHKS, CDR2 YYEKEE (reference sequence). This CDR3 contains 13 residues. V was shortened by 3 bases and J by 2 bases, with 9 bases between the two germline ends. This CDR3 is CASSSGPTYEQYF. CDR3 sequence (DNA): TGTGCCAGCAGCTCGGGACCAACCTACGAGCAGTACTTC.

The sample holds one count of this clone. CDR3 region: CASSGLGGTGELFF. The CDR3 DNA sequence: TGTGCCAGCAGCGGTTTGGGGGGGACCGGGGAGCTGTTTTTT. The chain couples TRBV11-2 to TRBJ2-2; 7 bases align to TRBD2. The CDR3 length is 14 residues. V was clipped by 5 bases and J by 5 bases; unmatched bases: 5. CDR1 SGHAT and CDR2 FQNNGV come from the germline V gene.

The genes are TRBV4-2 and TRBJ2-3, with a possible D match to TRBD2 (5 bases). CDR3 length: 16 residues. V was cut by 4 bases and J by 1 base, with 15 bases left in between. CDR1 LGHNA and CDR2 YNFKEQ come from the germline V gene. The CDR3 loop reads CASSPGSGAGTDTQYF. The CDR3 DNA sequence: TGTGCCAGCAGCCCTGGGTCTGGAGCGGGCACAGATACGCAGTATTTT.

CDR3 loop: CASRAGWATEAFF. As DNA, the CDR3 is TGCGCCAGCAGGGCAGGTTGGGCCACTGAAGCTTTCTTT. The chain is built from TRBV5-1 and TRBJ1-1; no clear D. Germline CDR1 is SGHRS and CDR2 is YFSETQ. This CDR3 region has 13 residues. Trimming took off 5 bases at V and 4 bases at J, with 12 bases between the two ends.

This rearrangement joins TRBV19 to TRBJ1-4; 9 positions agree with TRBD1. With V trimmed by 7 bases and J by 6 bases, 6 bases remained unmatched. This CDR3 comprises 14 residues. Germline CDR1 reads LNHDA; CDR2 reads SQIVND (reference sequence). CDR3 amino acids: CASMRRDRDEKLFF. In nucleotides, the CDR3 is TGTGCCAGTATGCGCCGGGACAGGGATGAAAAACTGTTTTTT.

The chain links TRBV5-8 to TRBJ1-5; a possible D gene is TRBD1 (6 bases). This CDR3 has 13 amino acids. Germline values: CDR1 SGHTS, CDR2 YDEGEE. The ends were cut back, 4 bases at V and 7 bases at J, with 12 bases in the middle. CDR3 sequence (DNA): TGTGCCAGCAGCCAGGGGCAGGGACAGCCCCAGCATTTT. Its protein is CASSQGQGQPQHF.

The gene calls are TRBV5-1 and TRBJ2-1; the D gene is possibly TRBD1 (7 bases). There are 14 residues in the CDR3. Trimming pared 0 bases from V and 6 bases from J, leaving 10 bases between. Germline V gene sequence: CDR1 SGHRS, CDR2 YFSETQ. CDR3: CASSLGQGGNEQFF. CDR3 DNA sequence: TGCGCCAGCAGCTTGGGGCAGGGGGGCAATGAGCAGTTCTTC.

V and J are TRBV5-4 and TRBJ2-7; 7 nucleotides line up with TRBD1. The CDR3 has 14 residues. CDR1 SGHNT and CDR2 YYREEE come from the germline V gene (reference sequence). The junction had 8 bases not matched to a gene; V was cut back by 7 bases and J by 1 base. CDR3 sequence: CASSTGTASYEQYF. The CDR3 DNA reads as TGTGCCAGCTCGACCGGGACAGCGTCCTACGAGCAGTACTTC.